A selection of T cell receptor beta chains follows, all from one sample in a study of cytomegalovirus exposure and HLA in healthy donors. The data were produced by immunoSEQ multiplex PCR, yet TCRdb's version contains in-frame clones alone and is incomplete. The top ten clones hold approximately 9.4% of a sample with over 100,000 clones, under 70% of them seen once. The specimen sequenced was PBMCs. These receptors all come from a young man in good health and CMV-seropositive. Each CDR3 is given with its conserved first and last residue. Fields, in order: clone size, J gene, D gene, V gene, CDR3 protein, CDR3 DNA. The D gene is left open where the match is weak. The size of a clone is reported for some rows only, either as once, few or many, or as a class for expanded clones.

>NA|TRBJ1-2|NA|TRBV18
CASSPRETPGASNTF
TGTGCCAGCTCACCACGTGAGACTCCTGGTGCCTCGAATACCTTC
>NA|TRBJ1-1|TRBD1|TRBV5-6
CASSYPQTGTNTEAFF
TGTGCCAGCAGCTACCCCCAGACAGGGACGAACACTGAAGCTTTCTTT
>NA|TRBJ2-1|NA|TRBV9
CASSVRERDEQFF
TGTGCCAGCAGCGTCCGGGAGAGGGATGAGCAGTTCTTC
>NA|TRBJ1-6|NA|TRBV14
CASSRGGMGVGNSPLHF
TGTGCCAGCAGCCGAGGAGGGATGGGGGTGGGGAATTCACCCCTCCACTTT
>NA|TRBJ2-5|NA|TRBV27
CASSPELHRDRFQETQYF
TGTGCCAGCAGCCCTGAACTGCACAGGGACCGCTTCCAAGAGACCCAGTACTTC
>NA|TRBJ2-5|NA|TRBV5-1
CASSLETGRNRLGHQETQYF
TGCGCCAGCAGCCTCGAGACAGGACGGAACCGATTAGGACACCAAGAGACCCAGTACTTC
>NA|TRBJ1-3|NA|TRBV5-1
CASSPAGASAGNTIYF
TGCGCCAGCAGCCCCGCAGGGGCCTCGGCCGGAAACACCATATATTTT
>NA|TRBJ1-4|NA|TRBV6-1
CASSERLGSNEKLFF
TGTGCCAGCAGTGAACGTCTAGGTTCTAATGAAAAACTGTTTTTT
>NA|TRBJ1-2|TRBD1|TRBV6-6
CASIDRVPNYGYTF
TGTGCCAGCATCGACAGGGTCCCTAACTATGGCTACACCTTC
>NA|TRBJ1-6|NA|TRBV6-1
CASSENTYNSPLHF
TGTGCCAGCAGTGAAAACACGTATAATTCACCCCTCCACTTT
>few|TRBJ1-1|TRBD1|TRBV7-9
CASSSRAFTGGKAFF
TGTGCCAGCAGCTCTCGAGCATTTACAGGGGGCAAAGCTTTCTTT
>NA|TRBJ2-1|TRBD2|TRBV18
CASSPSSGRVYEQFF
TGTGCCAGCTCACCGTCTAGCGGGAGAGTGTATGAGCAGTTCTTC
>NA|TRBJ1-1|NA|TRBV27
CASSLRDGQQNTEAFF
TGTGCCAGCAGTTTAAGGGATGGACAACAGAACACTGAAGCTTTCTTT
>NA|TRBJ2-2|TRBD2|TRBV4-3
CASSPRTSGSRWELFF
TGCGCCAGCAGCCCTCGGACTAGCGGGAGTCGGTGGGAGCTGTTTTTT
>NA|TRBJ2-3|TRBD1|TRBV28
CASTSRQGKGDTQYF
TGTGCCAGCACCTCTAGACAGGGAAAGGGGGATACGCAGTATTTT
>NA|TRBJ2-5|NA|TRBV7-9
CASSLYGQIQETQYF
TGTGCCAGCAGCCTCTACGGACAGATCCAAGAGACCCAGTACTTC